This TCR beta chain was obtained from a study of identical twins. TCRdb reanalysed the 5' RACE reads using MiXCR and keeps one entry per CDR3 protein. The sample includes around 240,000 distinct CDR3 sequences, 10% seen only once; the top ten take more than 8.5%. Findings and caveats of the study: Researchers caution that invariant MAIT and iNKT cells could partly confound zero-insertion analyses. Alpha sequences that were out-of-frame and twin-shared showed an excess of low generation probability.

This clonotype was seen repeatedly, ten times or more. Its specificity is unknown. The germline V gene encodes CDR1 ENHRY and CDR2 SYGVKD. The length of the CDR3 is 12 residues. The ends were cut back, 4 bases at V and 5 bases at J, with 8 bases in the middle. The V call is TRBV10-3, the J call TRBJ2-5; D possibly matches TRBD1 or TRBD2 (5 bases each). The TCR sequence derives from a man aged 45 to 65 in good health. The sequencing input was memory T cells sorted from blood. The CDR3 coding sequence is TGTGCCATCAGTGGGGACGGGGAGACCCAGTACTTC. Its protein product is CAISGDGETQYF.